The present T cell receptor beta chain was sequenced within a study of vaccination and CD4 T cells after COVID-19. In the study overall: Post-vaccination samples were procured at a median of approximately 72 days following dose two (range 14 to 241).

Germline V gives CDR1 SGHVS, CDR2 FQNEAQ. Losses at the gene ends were 2 bases for V and 4 bases for J; bases not matched to a gene: 1. The CDR3 extends over 14 amino acids. The Oncomine TCR Beta short-read assay was what sequenced the DNA obtained from cultured CD4+ T cells. Using its own MiXCR run on the PCR reads, TCRdb lists one record per CDR3 protein. This sample has around 10,000 distinct CDR3 sequences, with 69% found just once. This clonotype was picked up a small number of times. Its antigen is undetermined. Treatment noted: roughly 10-day PBMC culture with coronavirus spike peptide pools or control peptides (ViraFEST assay).

The chain uses TRBV7-8 and TRBJ1-5, with 8 bases fitting TRBD1. Specimen: CD4+ T cells from blood, cultured in vitro. The clonotype originates from a human donor who had recovered from COVID-19. The CDR3 nucleotides read TGTGCCAGCAGCTTATACAGGGGGAATCAGCCCCAGCATTTT. It codes for CASSLYRGNQPQHF.